This entry lists 29 T cell receptor beta chains sequenced from one sample in a study of response to subunit inactivated influenza vaccine. MiXCR, applied by TCRdb to the RT-PCR reads, yields one record per CDR3 protein. This sample carries about 830,000 distinct CDR3 sequences, 15% to 20% of them seen once, and the ten largest clones take roughly 10%. Sequenced here: PBMCs from blood, sampled 5 days after vaccination. The receptors were sampled from a man aged 45 to 65 who received an inactivated influenza vaccine.

This clonotype was observed a handful of times. The rearrangement links TRBV6-1 to TRBJ1-2, with a possible D match to TRBD1 (5 bases). The CDR3 loop spans 13 amino acids. Trimming pared 7 bases from V and 3 bases from J, leaving 12 bases between. Germline CDR1 is MNHNS and CDR2 is SASEGT. The CDR3 nucleotides read TGTGCCAGCACCCGACAGCCTTACTATGGCTACACCTTC. Protein product: CASTRQPYYGYTF.

This clonotype was observed a handful of times. The rearrangement uses TRBV10-3 and TRBJ2-3, with 8 bases that match TRBD1. CDR1 ENHRY and CDR2 SYGVKD come from the germline V gene. This CDR3 is 15 amino acids long. V dropped 6 bases and J dropped 2; count of bases not matched to a gene: 7. CDR3 amino acids: CAIREPGQVTDTQYF. Here the CDR3 DNA reads TGTGCCATCAGGGAACCGGGACAGGTCACAGATACGCAGTATTTT.

This clonotype was detected ten times or more. This chain's CDR3 is CASSPGGPPNEQFF. The DNA for the CDR3 is TGTGCCAGCAGTCCGGGGGGTCCGCCCAATGAGCAGTTCTTC. V and J are TRBV12-3 or TRBV12-4 and TRBJ2-1, with 7 bases identical to TRBD2. This CDR3 comprises 14 residues. The V segment lost 5 bases and the J segment 6 bases; nucleotides outside the gene matches: 7.

The rearrangement links TRBV6-5 to TRBJ2-3, with 15 nucleotides matching TRBD2. With V trimmed by 0 bases and J by 5 bases, 3 bases remained unmatched. This CDR3 is built from 17 residues. Germline CDR1 MNHEY, CDR2 SVGAGI. The CDR3 reads CASSYSGLAGGGDTQYF. CDR3 bases: TGTGCCAGCAGTTACTCGGGACTAGCGGGGGGAGGAGATACGCAGTATTTT.

CDR3 sequence reads: CASSLTGSSGSSYEQYF. In DNA form, the CDR3 reads TGTGCCAGCAGCTTAACAGGGTCAAGCGGGAGCTCCTACGAGCAGTACTTC. This chain links TRBV11-2 with TRBJ2-7; the match to TRBD2 covers 8 bases. There are 17 residues in the CDR3. The junction had 9 bases not matched to a gene; V was cut back by 2 bases and J by 0 bases. CDR1 is SGHAT and CDR2 is FQNNGV in the germline V gene.

This clonotype was counted between two and nine times. This sequence joins TRBV5-1 and TRBJ2-7; no firm D call. From germline, CDR1 is SGHRS and CDR2 YFSETQ. This CDR3 is built from 14 residues. V was cut by 0 bases and J by 1 base, with 8 bases left in between. CDR3 DNA: TGCGCCAGCAGCTTGGATTACAAGTCCTACGAGCAGTACTTC. It encodes CASSLDYKSYEQYF.

This clonotype was found many times. The rearrangement uses TRBV6-1 and TRBJ2-3; D is unclear. Trimming removed 7 bases from V and 0 bases from J, with 14 bases in between. The CDR3 has 15 amino acids. CDR1 is MNHNS, CDR2 SASEGT, per germline. CDR3 sequence: CASNSAPLSTDTQYF. In DNA form, the CDR3 reads TGTGCCAGCAACTCGGCTCCACTAAGCACAGATACGCAGTATTTT.

This clonotype was found a few times. The chain couples TRBV20-1 to TRBJ1-5; 8 positions match TRBD1. Germline V lookup: CDR1 DFQATT, CDR2 SNEGSKA (reference sequence). V trimming: 0 bases; J trimming: 5 bases; junction bases outside the gene matches: 9. The CDR3 runs to 16 residues. CDR3 protein: CSARDHQTGAHQPQHF. CDR3 in DNA: TGCAGTGCTAGAGATCACCAGACAGGGGCACATCAGCCCCAGCATTTT.

This clonotype was observed a few times. V usage is TRBV10-3 and J usage is TRBJ2-7; 8 bases are a match to TRBD2. Per germline, CDR1 ENHRY and CDR2 SYGVKD. The CDR3 sequence is 14 residues long. The ends lost 4 bases at V and 4 bases at J; junction bases unmatched: 6. CDR3 amino acids: CAISGQREWYEQYF. The DNA for the CDR3 is TGTGCCATCAGTGGTCAGCGGGAGTGGTACGAGCAGTACTTC.

The table lists this clonotype with a few counts. V and J are TRBV4-2 and TRBJ2-1; D call uncertain. This CDR3 is 16 amino acids long. Trimming pared 0 bases from V and 0 bases from J, leaving 9 bases between. CDR1 and CDR2 from the germline V gene are LGHNA and YNFKEQ. Here the CDR3 DNA reads TGTGCCAGCAGCCAAGAATGGTATAGCTCCTACAATGAGCAGTTCTTC. This translates into CASSQEWYSSYNEQFF.

This chain uses TRBV20-1 with TRBJ2-1; TRBD1 matches 12 bases. CDR1 is DFQATT and CDR2 is SNEGSKA in the germline V gene (reference sequence). The CDR3 has 13 residues. The CDR3 spells CSYGTGGFDEQFF. CDR3 in DNA: TGCAGCTACGGGACAGGGGGCTTTGATGAGCAGTTCTTC.

V gene TRBV12-3 or TRBV12-4 combines with J gene TRBJ1-1, with no clear D. This CDR3 contains 11 residues. CDR3 nucleotide sequence: TGTGCAAACCGGAGGGAAACTGAAGCTTTCTTT. Its protein product is CANRRETEAFF.

This clonotype was seen a handful of times. The chain uses TRBV24-1 and TRBJ1-1; unclear D gene. This CDR3 is built from 12 residues. The V end lost 0 bases, the J end lost 5 bases, and 3 bases lay between the germline ends. Germline loops: CDR1 KGHDR, CDR2 SFDVKD. The CDR3 loop is CATSDLGTEAFF. CDR3 coding DNA: TGTGCCACCAGTGATTTGGGGACTGAAGCTTTCTTT.

In this sample, this clonotype turned up a few times. The chain carries TRBV6-1 and TRBJ2-7; 7 bases are a match to TRBD2. Per the germline V gene, CDR1 is MNHNS and CDR2 is SASEGT. V gave up 4 bases and J gave up 0 bases; unmatched junction bases: 9. The CDR3 extends over 16 amino acids. As DNA, the CDR3 is TGTGCCAGCAGTGTCTTCCCCCTAGCGGTCTCCTACGAGCAGTACTTC. Translated, it gives CASSVFPLAVSYEQYF.

V gene TRBV7-2 combines with J gene TRBJ2-3, with unresolved D. The CDR3 totals 12 residues. CDR1 is SGHTA, CDR2 FQGNSA, per germline. The V end was cut by 6 bases, the J end by 14 bases, with 18 bases between. The CDR3 here is CASSFPGKKGYF. Written as DNA, the CDR3 is TGTGCCAGCAGTTTTCCGGGCAAAAAGGGGTATTTT.

The chain combines TRBV12-3 or TRBV12-4 with TRBJ2-1; no reliable D call. V gave up 6 bases and J gave up 8 bases, with 11 bases separating them. The CDR3 is made up of 12 amino acids. The CDR3 reads CASRWSTHEQFF. The CDR3 region has the DNA TGTGCCAGCAGATGGAGCACCCATGAGCAGTTCTTC.

This clonotype appeared a few times. The rearrangement uses TRBV24-1 and TRBJ2-7; a weak D match, TRBD1 (6 bases). The V gene's germline CDR1 is KGHDR and CDR2 SFDVKD. V was shortened by 3 bases and J by 4 bases, with 12 bases between the two germline ends. The CDR3 has 14 residues. The CDR3 reads CATSDSRGSYEQYF. The CDR3 nucleotides read TGTGCCACCAGTGATAGCAGGGGAAGTTACGAGCAGTACTTC.

This clonotype was seen only a few times. V usage is TRBV5-4 and J usage is TRBJ1-1; D call uncertain. Germline loops: CDR1 SGHNT, CDR2 YYREEE (reference sequence). This CDR3 has 16 residues. V was cut by 0 bases and J by 0 bases, with 12 bases left in between. CDR3 nucleotides: TGTGCCAGCAGCTTGGATAAGGGAGCCCTGAACACTGAAGCTTTCTTT. It encodes CASSLDKGALNTEAFF. The full variable domain, rest sourced from reference TRBV5-4 and TRBJ1-1, is ETGVTQSPTHLIKTRGQQVTLRCSSQSGHNTVSWYQQALGQGPQFIFQYYREEENGRGNFPPRFSGLQFPNYSSELNVNALELDDSALYLCASSLDKGALNTEAFFGQGTRLTVV.

The V call is TRBV4-1, the J call TRBJ1-6; D is unresolved. V lost 2 bases to trimming and J lost 9 bases, with 14 bases between them. The CDR3 runs 15 residues. The germline CDR1 and CDR2 sequences are MGHRA and YSYEKL. The CDR3: CASSQSHQGRSPLHF. The CDR3 DNA reads as TGCGCCAGCAGCCAATCACACCAAGGGCGTTCACCCCTCCACTTT.

The gene calls are TRBV7-9 and TRBJ1-1, with TRBD1 identical over 8 bases. The V segment lost 7 bases and the J segment 4 bases; nucleotides outside the gene matches: 5. Germline loops: CDR1 SEHNR, CDR2 FQNEAQ (reference sequence). This CDR3 is built from 13 residues. CDR3 amino acids: CASTDRVFTEAFF. CDR3 nucleotide sequence: TGTGCCAGCACGGACAGGGTTTTCACTGAAGCTTTCTTT.

This clonotype was recorded a few times. This sequence joins TRBV10-3 and TRBJ2-3; D might be TRBD2 (5 bases). V lost 6 bases, J lost 4 bases, and 17 bases lay in between. The germline CDR1 and CDR2 sequences are ENHRY and SYGVKD. This CDR3 region has 15 residues. CDR3 bases: TGTGCCATCAGGGACGGACTCGGTAGGGCAGATACGCAGTATTTT. It encodes CAIRDGLGRADTQYF.

This clonotype was picked up a small number of times. The chain uses TRBV12-3 or TRBV12-4 and TRBJ1-5, with D unclear. Trimming took off 5 bases at V and 9 bases at J, with 14 bases between the two ends. The CDR3 covers 13 residues. In nucleotides, the CDR3 is TGTGCCAGCAGTCCATACCAAGAGGGGCCCCAGCATTTT. Protein: CASSPYQEGPQHF.

This clonotype was counted between two and nine times. The chain recombines TRBV20-1 with TRBJ2-7; a possible D gene is TRBD2 (6 bases). CDR1 and CDR2 (germline): DFQATT, SNEGSKA (reference sequence). This CDR3 is built from 15 residues. V lost 0 bases, J lost 3 bases, and 15 bases lay in between. This chain's CDR3 is CSARDLQRVSYEQYF. CDR3 coding DNA: TGCAGTGCTAGAGATCTTCAGCGGGTGAGCTACGAGCAGTACTTC.

This clonotype appeared once. The CDR3 DNA reads TGTGCCAGCAGCTTAACTAGCGGGGACCAAGAGACCCAGTACTTC. Protein: CASSLTSGDQETQYF. This rearrangement joins TRBV7-3 to TRBJ2-5; TRBD2 aligns across 8 bases. The CDR3 has 15 residues. Germline CDR1 SGHTA, CDR2 FQGTGA. J gave up 0 bases and V 0 bases, and 0 bases lay outside the gene matches.

This clonotype occurred a few times. The chain has TRBV4-3 and TRBJ2-2, with TRBD1 identical over 8 bases. V lost 0 bases and J lost 1; bases outside the gene matches: 1. Germline CDR1 reads LGHNA; CDR2 reads YSLEER. This CDR3 comprises 16 residues. The CDR3 sequence: CASSQEDRVNTGELFF. The CDR3 coding sequence is TGCGCCAGCAGCCAAGAGGACAGGGTGAACACCGGGGAGCTGTTTTTT.

The rearrangement links TRBV9 to TRBJ1-6; tentative D call: TRBD1 (6 bases). Between the trimmed V and J ends, which lost 3 bases and 3 bases, there was a span of 10 bases. The V gene's germline CDR1 is SGDLS and CDR2 YYNGEE. The CDR3 is made up of 15 amino acids. The CDR3 DNA sequence: TGTGCCAGCAGCGAGGGGACACTCTATAATTCACCCCTCCACTTT. Residues: CASSEGTLYNSPLHF.

This clonotype has just a few counts. The junction departs from germline at one end; a sequencing error may be responsible. J is TRBJ2-1 and V is TRBV10-3, with 8 nucleotides matching TRBD2. Germline V gene sequence: CDR1 ENHRY, CDR2 SYGVKD. The length of the CDR3 is 15 residues. The DNA of the CDR3 is TGTGCCATTAGTGAGTCGGGGGGGTTTCGGGTTGAGCAGTTCTTC. It translates to CAISESGGFRVEQFF.

This clonotype was observed at least ten times. The CDR3 here is CASSLGFGDGYTF. In nucleotides, the CDR3 is TGTGCCAGCAGTCTTGGGTTCGGGGACGGCTACACCTTC. This chain joins TRBV12-3 or TRBV12-4 and TRBJ1-2; possible D gene TRBD1, 5 bases. CDR3 length: 13 amino acids. Deletions cut 5 bases from V and 8 bases from J, with 15 bases between.

The chain employs TRBV6-1 and TRBJ1-4; 9 bases align to TRBD1. CDR1 and CDR2 (germline): MNHNS, SASEGT. The CDR3 is 16 amino acids. The V segment lost 8 bases and the J segment 0 bases; nucleotides outside the gene matches: 7. This CDR3 is CASFGDRAPTNEKLFF. CDR3 nucleotide sequence: TGTGCCAGCTTCGGGGACAGGGCACCAACTAATGAAAAACTGTTTTTT.